This passage covers 27 T cell receptor beta chains from one sample sequenced in a study of blood T cell repertoires in COVID-19. Produced via immunoSEQ multiplex PCR; TCRdb's table is partial and in-frame only. The sample consists of about 480,000 clones, 89% of them appearing once. Specimen: peripheral blood. These receptors were taken from a man between 18 and 29 years old with COVID-19, enrolled during active disease.

This chain links TRBV18 with TRBJ1-1; TRBD1 matches 7 bases. Germline CDR1 and CDR2: KGHSH and LQKENI. This CDR3 is 14 amino acids long. V lost 4 bases, J lost 2 bases, and 4 bases stayed unmatched. DNA of the CDR3: TGTGCCAGCTCACAGGGGACAGACAACACTGAAGCTTTCTTT. This codes for CASSQGTDNTEAFF.

CDR3 sequence reads: CASSLQGALYQPQHF. DNA of the CDR3: TGTGCCAGCAGTTTACAGGGGGCCTTATATCAGCCCCAGCATTTT. The genes are TRBV6-5 and TRBJ1-5, with 9 bases that match TRBD1. The CDR3 has 15 residues. Germline-derived CDR1 and CDR2 are MNHEY and SVGAGI. Trimming took 4 bases from V and 5 from J; bases not matched to a gene: 6.

V and J are TRBV5-6 and TRBJ2-5; the D gene is possibly TRBD1 (6 bases). The length of the CDR3 is 15 residues. Germline loops: CDR1 SGHDT, CDR2 YYEEEE. The V end was cut by 4 bases, the J end by 4 bases, with 17 bases between. The CDR3 is CASSHRQVGRETQYF. The CDR3 nucleotides read TGTGCCAGCAGCCACCGACAGGTGGGGAGAGAGACCCAGTACTTC.

This clone has just one count. The rearrangement links TRBV6-5 to TRBJ1-2, with D possibly TRBD1 on 5 matching bases. V dropped 0 bases and J dropped 5 bases, with 7 bases sitting between them. Germline CDR1 and CDR2: MNHEY and SVGAGI. CDR3 size: 13 residues. Here the CDR3 DNA reads TGTGCCAGCAGTTACTCCGACAGTTATGGCTACACCTTC. Its translation is CASSYSDSYGYTF.

This clone was recorded once. Here the CDR3 reads CASSDPNTSDRGREQYF. The CDR3, as DNA: TGTGCCAGCAGTGATCCTAACACCTCGGACAGGGGGCGCGAGCAGTACTTC. V is TRBV25-1 and J is TRBJ2-7, with 11 bases that match TRBD1. Per the germline V gene, CDR1 is MGHDK and CDR2 is SYGVNS. CDR3 length: 17 amino acids. Trimming removed 3 bases from V and 6 bases from J; junction bases left unmatched: 13.

The rearrangement links TRBV25-1 to TRBJ2-2; D gene unclear. CDR1 and CDR2 (germline): MGHDK, SYGVNS. The CDR3 extends over 14 amino acids. V lost 10 bases and J 0 bases, leaving 12 bases between the germline ends. The CDR3 is CATRREANTGELFF. CDR3 DNA sequence: TGTGCCACCCGGCGTGAGGCGAACACCGGGGAGCTGTTTTTT.

J is TRBJ2-1 and V is TRBV4-1, with a possible D match to TRBD2 (6 bases). CDR3 length equals 17 residues. The V end lost 1 base, the J end lost 0 bases, and 13 bases lay between the germline ends. Per germline, CDR1 MGHRA and CDR2 YSYEKL. CDR3 nucleotides: TGCGCCAGCAGCCAAGTCCGCAGCGGGCACTCCTACAATGAGCAGTTCTTC. Encoded protein: CASSQVRSGHSYNEQFF.

The rearrangement joins TRBV18 to TRBJ2-7, with 9 bases that match TRBD1. Germline V gene sequence: CDR1 KGHSH, CDR2 LQKENI. The CDR3 extends over 14 amino acids. V lost 6 bases, J lost 3 bases, and 6 bases stayed unmatched. The CDR3 reads CASSETGGLYEQYF. Written as DNA, the CDR3 is TGTGCCAGCTCTGAGACAGGGGGACTCTACGAGCAGTACTTC.

The chain has TRBV11-3 and TRBJ2-2; D is perhaps TRBD1 (5 bases). Per germline, CDR1 SGHNT and CDR2 YENEEA. CDR3 length: 14 residues. Trimming shortened V by 6 bases and J by 6 bases, and 14 bases separated the two germline ends. The chain's CDR3 is CASSRMQGAGELFF. As DNA, the CDR3 is TGTGCCAGCAGTCGTATGCAGGGTGCCGGGGAGCTGTTTTTT.

The chain couples TRBV20-1 to TRBJ1-1; maybe TRBD1 (6 bases). Germline-derived CDR1 and CDR2 are DFQATT and SNEGSKA (reference sequence). This CDR3 region has 15 residues. With 3 bases removed from V and 2 bases from J, the gap between germline ends came to 16 bases. CDR3 coding DNA: TGCAGTGCTAGTACTCCACCAGGGGAAAACACTGAAGCTTTCTTT. It specifies CSASTPPGENTEAFF.

The J gene is TRBJ2-1, the V gene TRBV7-9; 10 bases agree with TRBD2. This CDR3 has 17 amino acids. The germline gives CDR1 SEHNR, CDR2 FQNEAQ (reference sequence). Trimming took 1 base from V and 0 from J; bases not matched to a gene: 3. Here the CDR3 DNA reads TGTGCCAGCAGCTTAGAGGCTAGCGGGGGCTCCTACAATGAGCAGTTCTTC. Translating it yields CASSLEASGGSYNEQFF.

This chain joins TRBV7-2 and TRBJ1-5, with TRBD1 identical over 8 bases. Per the germline V gene, CDR1 is SGHTA and CDR2 is FQGNSA. The CDR3 has 15 amino acids. V lost 2 bases and J lost 2; bases outside the gene matches: 2. CDR3 bases: TGTGCCAGCAGCTTACAGGGGGCGGGCAATCAGCCCCAGCATTTT. It yields the protein CASSLQGAGNQPQHF.

The V gene is TRBV5-4, the J gene TRBJ1-6, with D maybe TRBD1 (5 bases). Trimming stripped 10 bases from V and 7 bases from J, with 15 bases between. The CDR3 has 13 residues. Germline CDR1 SGHNT, CDR2 YYREEE (reference sequence). The CDR3 nucleotides read TGTGCCGCAGGCAGGGAATGGAATTCACCCCTCCACTTT. Protein: CAAGREWNSPLHF. The entire variable domain, with the rest obtained from reference TRBV5-4 and TRBJ1-6, is as follows: ETGVTQSPTHLIKTRGQQVTLRCSSQSGHNTVSWYQQALGQGPQFIFQYYREEENGRGNFPPRFSGLQFPNYSSELNVNALELDDSALYLCAAGREWNSPLHFGNGTRLTVT.

The chain joins TRBV5-4 to TRBJ2-5; TRBD2 aligns across 9 bases. The trim removed 2 bases at V and 1 base at J, leaving 9 bases unmatched. The length of the CDR3 is 17 residues. Germline CDR1 is SGHNT and CDR2 is YYREEE (reference sequence). CDR3 bases: TGTGCCAGCAGCTTAGGGACTAGCAGTGTGTCCCAAGAGACCCAGTACTTC. Protein: CASSLGTSSVSQETQYF.

CDR3 DNA: TGTGCCACCAATCCCCAGGGTACCGGGAATGAAAAACTGTTTTTT. Encoded protein: CATNPQGTGNEKLFF. The rearrangement joins TRBV24-1 to TRBJ1-4, with D perhaps TRBD1 (5 bases). Trimming removed 8 bases from V and 5 bases from J, with 17 bases in between. CDR1 is KGHDR and CDR2 is SFDVKD in the germline V gene. The CDR3 totals 15 residues.

This chain connects TRBV5-6 to TRBJ2-1; D perhaps matches TRBD1 (6 bases). Trimming removed 0 bases from V and 6 bases from J, with 7 bases in between. Germline V CDR1 and CDR2: SGHDT, YYEEEE. This CDR3 is built from 13 residues. The DNA of the CDR3 is TGTGCCAGCAGCTTGGTAGGGGGCAATGAGCAGTTCTTC. Protein sequence: CASSLVGGNEQFF.

The chain is built from TRBV10-1 and TRBJ2-1, with TRBD1 matching over 8 bases. This CDR3 comprises 12 residues. Germline-derived CDR1 and CDR2 are WNHNN and SYGVQD (reference sequence). With 6 bases clipped from V and 13 bases from J, the junction kept 8 bases outside the gene matches. In DNA form, the CDR3 reads TGCGCCAGCAGCAGATCGGACAGGGAACAGTTCTTC. Translation: CASSRSDREQFF.

The rearrangement uses TRBV15 and TRBJ2-1; 9 bases align to TRBD2. CDR1 is LNHNV and CDR2 is YYDKDF in the germline V gene (reference sequence). The trim removed 3 bases at V and 8 bases at J, leaving 11 bases unmatched. This CDR3 has 16 residues. This chain's CDR3 is CATSSQASGILDEQFF. The CDR3 coding sequence is TGTGCCACCAGCAGTCAGGCTAGCGGGATACTGGATGAGCAGTTCTTC.

The chain uses TRBV5-1 and TRBJ2-3, with D possibly TRBD1 on 5 matching bases. V lost 2 bases and J 1 base, leaving 14 bases between the germline ends. The germline V gene has CDR1 SGHRS and CDR2 YFSETQ. The CDR3 is made up of 16 amino acids. The CDR3 nucleotides read TGCGCCAGCAGCTTCCAACCGACAGAAGGCACAGATACGCAGTATTTT. Amino acids: CASSFQPTEGTDTQYF.

The chain combines TRBV19 with TRBJ2-2; 9 nucleotides match TRBD1. Germline assignment: CDR1 LNHDA and CDR2 SQIVND (reference sequence). V was pared by 4 bases and J by 4 bases, with 13 bases of the junction left unmatched. The CDR3 contains 18 residues. CDR3 bases: TGTGCCAGTAGTAAATCCCGGAGGACAGGGGCTCTCACCGGGGAGCTGTTTTTT. This encodes CASSKSRRTGALTGELFF.

The chain recombines TRBV19 with TRBJ1-5; the D gene is possibly TRBD1 (5 bases). V lost 3 bases and J 5 bases, leaving 17 bases between the germline ends. This CDR3 is 16 amino acids long. CDR1 is LNHDA and CDR2 is SQIVND in the germline V gene (reference sequence). The CDR3 spells CASSIGLRGLDQPQHF. CDR3 DNA sequence: TGTGCCAGTAGTATTGGCCTTAGGGGTCTCGATCAGCCCCAGCATTTT.

The chain uses TRBV27 and TRBJ2-4; 11 bases are a match to TRBD2. The CDR3 loop spans 19 amino acids. The V gene's germline CDR1 is MNHEY and CDR2 SMNVEV (reference sequence). Trimming at V came to 5 bases and at J to 0 bases, leaving 12 bases not matched to a gene. CDR3 amino acids: CASSPRLAGWGIAKNIQYF. CDR3 bases: TGTGCCAGCAGTCCGCGACTAGCGGGATGGGGGATAGCCAAAAACATTCAGTACTTC.

The chain carries TRBV27 and TRBJ2-1, with 13 bases identical to TRBD2. Per germline, CDR1 MNHEY and CDR2 SMNVEV (reference sequence). There are 15 residues in the CDR3. J was trimmed by 8 bases and V by 6 bases; bases with no gene match: 7. Written as DNA, the CDR3 is TGTGCCAGCAGACTAGCGGGGGGGCCAGGACATGAGCAGTTCTTC. Translating it yields CASRLAGGPGHEQFF.

The chain joins TRBV6-5 to TRBJ2-4, with TRBD2 matching over 7 bases. This CDR3 contains 14 residues. The germline CDR1 and CDR2 sequences are MNHEY and SVGAGI. J was trimmed by 2 bases and V by 8 bases; bases with no gene match: 6. The chain's CDR3 is CASWGGRSKNIQYF. The CDR3 DNA reads as TGTGCCAGCTGGGGGGGACGCTCCAAAAACATTCAGTACTTC.

This chain connects TRBV7-6 to TRBJ2-7, with 8 bases fitting TRBD1. The CDR3 loop spans 14 amino acids. The V gene end was trimmed by 4 bases and the J gene end by 3 bases; junction bases not matched to a gene: 5. Looked up from germline, CDR1 is SGHVS and CDR2 is FNYEAQ. The CDR3 DNA reads as TGTGCCAGCAGCTACGCGACAGGGGACTACGAGCAGTACTTC. This translates into CASSYATGDYEQYF. The variable domain in full, with the rest retrieved from reference TRBV7-6 and TRBJ2-7, is GAGVSQSPRYKVTKRGQDVALRCDPISGHVSLYWYRQALGQGPEFLTYFNYEAQQDKSGLPNDRFSAERPEGSISTLTIQRTEQRDSAMYRCASSYATGDYEQYFGPGTRLTVT.

This clone was counted a few times. The J gene is TRBJ1-1, the V gene TRBV6-6; TRBD1 aligns across 9 bases. CDR1 is MNHNY, CDR2 SVGAGI, per germline (reference sequence). The length of the CDR3 is 14 residues. V gave up 8 bases and J gave up 5 bases; unmatched junction bases: 9. CDR3 region: CASRSGTGWTEAFF. The CDR3 coding sequence is TGTGCCAGCCGTAGTGGGACAGGGTGGACTGAAGCTTTCTTT.

The chain recombines TRBV2 with TRBJ2-1, with D tentatively TRBD2 (7 bases). This CDR3 contains 13 residues. V shed 8 bases and J shed 8 bases, with 16 bases lying between them. CDR1 SNHLY and CDR2 FYNNEI come from the germline V gene. The CDR3 is CASRGASLDEQFF. CDR3 sequence (DNA): TGTGCCAGCCGGGGGGCCAGTCTGGATGAGCAGTTCTTC.